Shown below are 16 T cell receptor beta chains from a single sample sequenced in a study of T cell repertoires in cytomegalovirus infection. TCRdb passed the reads through MiXCR, listing each CDR3 protein once. The table records under 300,000 distinct CDR3 sequences, around 12% of them present only once. The source material was PBMCs. The receptors were gathered from a human donor in good health (CMV status not recorded). Some clones in this sample may be carry-over from other donors' samples.

This clonotype was seen a few times. The CDR3 protein is CASSTWTSVSYEQYF. The CDR3 DNA sequence: TGTGCCAGTAGTACCTGGACTAGCGTGTCCTACGAGCAGTACTTC. The V and J genes are TRBV19 and TRBJ2-7, with 9 bases matching TRBD2. V was clipped by 4 bases and J by 1 base; unmatched bases: 5. This CDR3 contains 15 residues. The germline CDR1 and CDR2 sequences are LNHDA and SQIVND (reference sequence).

This clonotype has just a few counts. The chain has TRBV4-2 and TRBJ2-1; 8 bases fit TRBD1. Germline CDR1 LGHNA, CDR2 YNFKEQ. The CDR3 is 16 amino acids. Losses at the gene ends were 1 base for V and 3 bases for J; bases not matched to a gene: 5. For the CDR3, the DNA is TGTGCCAGCAGCCAAGTTACAGGGGGAGGCTACAATGAGCAGTTCTTC. As protein: CASSQVTGGGYNEQFF.

In this sample, this clonotype turned up a few times. The chain links TRBV6-2 or TRBV6-3 to TRBJ1-5; weak D call: TRBD1 (5 bases). Germline loops: CDR1 MNHEY, CDR2 SVGEGT. V was cut by 6 bases and J by 1 base, with 10 bases left in between. The CDR3 covers 14 residues. CDR3 DNA sequence: TGTGCCAGCAGACACGGGGGGAGCAATCAGCCCCAGCATTTT. Amino acids: CASRHGGSNQPQHF.

This clonotype appeared many times. The chain has TRBV20-1 and TRBJ2-2, with a weak D call TRBD2 (6 bases). Germline-derived CDR1 and CDR2 are DFQATT and SNEGSKA (reference sequence). CDR3 length equals 17 residues. The V gene lost 2 bases and the J gene lost 1 base, with 17 bases spanning the gap. CDR3: CSARMNFVGRNTGELFF. The DNA for the CDR3 is TGCAGTGCTAGAATGAATTTTGTCGGGAGGAACACCGGGGAGCTGTTTTTT.

This clonotype was picked up many times. CDR3 nucleotides: TGTGCCAGCAGCTTTCCCGTGGCGGCTAGCGGGAGGAGGGAGACCCAGTACTTC. Residues: CASSFPVAASGRRETQYF. The chain carries TRBV7-2 and TRBJ2-5, with 11 bases fitting TRBD2. The CDR3 is 18 residues long. With V trimmed by 3 bases and J by 5 bases, 14 bases remained unmatched. CDR1 and CDR2 (germline): SGHTA, FQGNSA.

The genes are TRBV2 and TRBJ2-1; no reliable D call. V was clipped by 7 bases and J by 5 bases, with 15 bases between them. Germline-derived CDR1 and CDR2 are SNHLY and FYNNEI. The CDR3 runs to 14 residues. CDR3 in DNA: TGTGCCAGCACTAGAAATGTGGACGACAATGAGCAGTTCTTC. It yields the protein CASTRNVDDNEQFF.

This clonotype has at least ten counts. The gene calls are TRBV6-2 or TRBV6-3 and TRBJ2-7, with 7 bases that match TRBD2. The CDR3 extends over 14 amino acids. Germline lookup yields CDR1 MNHEY and CDR2 SVGEGT. The junction had 15 bases not matched to a gene; V was cut back by 11 bases and J by 5 bases. The CDR3 DNA is TGTGCCGGTAAGCGGGACGCCCACAAAGACGAGCAGTACTTC. Translating gives CAGKRDAHKDEQYF.

The genes are TRBV11-3 and TRBJ2-2; D is ambiguous. CDR1 is SGHNT and CDR2 is YENEEA in the germline V gene. Trimming cost V 4 bases and J 1 base, with 10 bases left between them. The CDR3 totals 15 residues. CDR3 loop: CASSSRTGNTGELFF. The CDR3 coding sequence is TGTGCCAGCAGCTCTCGGACGGGGAACACCGGGGAGCTGTTTTTT.

This clonotype was picked up many times. The rearrangement joins TRBV19 to TRBJ2-5, with 14 bases fitting TRBD2. Germline CDR1 LNHDA, CDR2 SQIVND (reference sequence). The CDR3 has 17 residues. The V gene end was trimmed by 3 bases and the J gene end by 3 bases; junction bases not matched to a gene: 6. The CDR3 here is CASSIGTSGSGKETQYF. The CDR3 DNA reads as TGTGCCAGTAGTATCGGGACTAGCGGGAGTGGAAAAGAGACCCAGTACTTC.

The table lists this clonotype with many counts. The rearrangement links TRBV4-3 to TRBJ1-1; 7 bases match TRBD1. CDR3 size: 17 residues. Germline assignment: CDR1 LGHNA and CDR2 YSLEER. J was trimmed by 3 bases and V by 1 base; bases with no gene match: 11. DNA for the CDR3: TGCGCCAGCAGCCAAGGACAGGGACTAGGAGGGGACACTGAAGCTTTCTTT. Translation gives CASSQGQGLGGDTEAFF.

This clonotype was picked up many times. The chain links TRBV7-2 to TRBJ2-3; a weak D match, TRBD2 (5 bases). Trimming stripped 5 bases from V and 6 bases from J, with 21 bases between. Germline V gene lookup returns CDR1 SGHTA and CDR2 FQGNSA. This CDR3 spans 16 amino acids. The CDR3 coding sequence is TGTGCCAGCAGCCCCCCGGGCCGAAGGGAGCCGGATACGCAGTATTTT. Amino acid sequence: CASSPPGRREPDTQYF.

This clonotype was recorded many times. V and J are TRBV19 and TRBJ1-1, with 8 positions matching TRBD1. V lost 5 bases and J lost 4; bases outside the gene matches: 9. In germline, CDR1 is LNHDA, CDR2 SQIVND (reference sequence). This CDR3 contains 15 residues. The CDR3 reads CASSALDREGTEAFF. The CDR3 nucleotides read TGTGCCAGTAGTGCCCTGGACAGGGAGGGCACTGAAGCTTTCTTT.

This clonotype was seen ten or more times. The chain recombines TRBV7-2 with TRBJ2-7; TRBD2 aligns across 7 bases. Germline CDR1 is SGHTA and CDR2 is FQGNSA. The CDR3 extends over 15 amino acids. The trim removed 4 bases at V and 1 base at J, leaving 7 bases unmatched. Here the CDR3 reads CASSSNGAGSYEQYF. The CDR3 DNA reads as TGTGCCAGCAGCTCGAATGGAGCGGGATCCTACGAGCAGTACTTC.

The rearrangement links TRBV19 to TRBJ2-7; D unresolved. In germline, CDR1 is LNHDA, CDR2 SQIVND (reference sequence). With 1 base removed from V and 4 bases from J, the gap between germline ends came to 8 bases. The CDR3 totals 13 residues. CDR3 amino acids: CASSIAGAYEQYF. In DNA form, the CDR3 reads TGTGCCAGTAGTATAGCTGGCGCATACGAGCAGTACTTC.

This clonotype showed up many times. The rearrangement uses TRBV28 and TRBJ1-5, with D unclear. The CDR3 extends over 12 amino acids. Germline CDR1 MDHEN, CDR2 SYDVKM. Trimming took 3 bases from V and 5 from J, leaving 5 bases between them. The CDR3 DNA follows: TGTGCCAGCAGTTTCCTGTATCAGCCCCAGCATTTT. Protein: CASSFLYQPQHF.

Notes on this clonotype: This may be a read error: a much more frequent sequence differs by one nucleotide. The chain combines TRBV7-2 with TRBJ2-3; 9 nucleotides line up with TRBD2. V dropped 5 bases and J dropped 4; count of bases not matched to a gene: 10. Germline CDR1 and CDR2: SGHTA and FQGNSA. The CDR3 runs to 16 residues. The CDR3 DNA reads TGTGCCAGCAGCGTGCGACTAGCGGTAATCGCAGATACGCAGTATTTT. Translation gives CASSVRLAVIADTQYF.